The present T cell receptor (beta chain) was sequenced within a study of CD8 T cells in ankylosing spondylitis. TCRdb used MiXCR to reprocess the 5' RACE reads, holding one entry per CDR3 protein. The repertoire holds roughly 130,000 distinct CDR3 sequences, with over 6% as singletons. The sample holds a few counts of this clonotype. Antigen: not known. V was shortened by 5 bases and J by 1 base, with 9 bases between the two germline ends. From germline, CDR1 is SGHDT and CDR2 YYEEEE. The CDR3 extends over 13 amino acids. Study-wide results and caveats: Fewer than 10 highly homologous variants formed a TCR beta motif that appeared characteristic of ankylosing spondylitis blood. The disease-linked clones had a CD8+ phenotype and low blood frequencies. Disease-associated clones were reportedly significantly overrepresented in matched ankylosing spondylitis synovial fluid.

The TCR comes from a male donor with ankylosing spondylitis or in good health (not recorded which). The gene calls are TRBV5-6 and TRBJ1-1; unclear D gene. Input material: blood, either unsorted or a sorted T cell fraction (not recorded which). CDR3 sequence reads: CASRVTANTEAFF. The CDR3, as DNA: TGTGCCAGCAGGGTTACAGCGAACACTGAAGCTTTCTTT.